One sample yielded the 2 T cell receptor beta chains listed below, sequenced in a study of blood T cells in healthy people across ages. The second PCR ran about 6 to 12 cycles with a sample-barcoded 5' primer and J-beta primers. TCRdb re-called the 5' RACE reads through MiXCR, storing one row per CDR3 protein. The table records fewer than 900,000 distinct CDR3 sequences, roughly 47% of them present only once. The sample consisted of blood. The receptors originated from a woman in her fifties or sixties in good health.

The chain has TRBV7-2 and TRBJ2-4, with D tentatively TRBD1 (6 bases). Trimming shortened V by 5 bases and J by 1 base, and 15 bases separated the two germline ends. From germline, CDR1 is SGHTA and CDR2 FQGNSA. The CDR3 is 16 amino acids. CDR3 residues: CASSIDPDSAKNIQYF. In nucleotides, the CDR3 is TGTGCCAGCAGCATAGACCCGGACAGTGCCAAAAACATTCAGTACTTC.

This clonotype was picked up a small number of times. The gene calls are TRBV4-3 and TRBJ1-1; 7 bases fit TRBD1. The CDR3 is made up of 14 amino acids. Germline V gene data show CDR1 as LGHNA and CDR2 as YSLEER. V was pared by 0 bases and J by 9 bases, with 7 bases of the junction left unmatched. The CDR3 spells CASSQDSVTGKAFF. Here the CDR3 DNA reads TGCGCCAGCAGCCAAGATTCGGTGACAGGGAAAGCTTTCTTT.